This T cell receptor beta chain was found in a study of T cells in Graves' hyperthyroidism and ophthalmopathy. RNA transcripts gave rise to amplified TCR beta CDR3 regions. First-round RT-PCR with HTBI primers amplified the TCR CDR3 region. A single record per CDR3 protein comes from TCRdb applying MiXCR to the multiplex PCR reads. This table holds about 360,000 distinct CDR3 sequences, 15% to 20% found once. This clonotype was detected ten times or more. The receptor comes from a woman between 18 and 30 years old with Graves' hyperthyroidism. The sequenced sample was blood.

This CDR3 is CASSKGTVNEQYF. The DNA for the CDR3 is TGCGCCAGCAGCAAAGGGACAGTAAACGAGCAGTACTTC. The chain recombines TRBV5-1 with TRBJ2-7, with 7 bases aligning to TRBD1. V was pared by 4 bases and J by 5 bases, with 6 bases of the junction left unmatched. Germline V gene lookup returns CDR1 SGHRS and CDR2 YFSETQ. The CDR3 sequence is 13 residues long.